This T cell receptor beta chain came from a study of T cell responses to AZD1222 COVID-19 vaccine. General study results and limits: Donors were largely white British and mainly female; clonal diversity was possibly underestimated. Breadth and depth of Spike-specific TCRs rose after two AZD1222 doses. All repertoire sampling was performed exclusively after the peak T cell response.

Note on this clone: Its antigen remains unidentified.

Germline CDR1 SGDLS, CDR2 YYNGEE. With 0 bases removed from V and 7 bases from J, the gap between germline ends came to 10 bases. The CDR3 sequence is 13 residues long. The assay was immunoSEQ multiplex PCR, and TCRdb's table has in-frame clones only and misses some. The sample holds over 70,000 clones; roughly 90% are singletons and the top ten take 5.3%. This clonotype was obtained from an adult who received the AZD1222 COVID-19 vaccine. The V call is TRBV9, the J call TRBJ2-5; D may match TRBD1 or TRBD2 (5 bases each). Material: peripheral blood, obtained 28 days after the second AZD1222 dose. The CDR3 loop is CASSVDPGATQYF. DNA for the CDR3: TGTGCCAGCAGCGTAGACCCCGGGGCGACCCAGTACTTC.